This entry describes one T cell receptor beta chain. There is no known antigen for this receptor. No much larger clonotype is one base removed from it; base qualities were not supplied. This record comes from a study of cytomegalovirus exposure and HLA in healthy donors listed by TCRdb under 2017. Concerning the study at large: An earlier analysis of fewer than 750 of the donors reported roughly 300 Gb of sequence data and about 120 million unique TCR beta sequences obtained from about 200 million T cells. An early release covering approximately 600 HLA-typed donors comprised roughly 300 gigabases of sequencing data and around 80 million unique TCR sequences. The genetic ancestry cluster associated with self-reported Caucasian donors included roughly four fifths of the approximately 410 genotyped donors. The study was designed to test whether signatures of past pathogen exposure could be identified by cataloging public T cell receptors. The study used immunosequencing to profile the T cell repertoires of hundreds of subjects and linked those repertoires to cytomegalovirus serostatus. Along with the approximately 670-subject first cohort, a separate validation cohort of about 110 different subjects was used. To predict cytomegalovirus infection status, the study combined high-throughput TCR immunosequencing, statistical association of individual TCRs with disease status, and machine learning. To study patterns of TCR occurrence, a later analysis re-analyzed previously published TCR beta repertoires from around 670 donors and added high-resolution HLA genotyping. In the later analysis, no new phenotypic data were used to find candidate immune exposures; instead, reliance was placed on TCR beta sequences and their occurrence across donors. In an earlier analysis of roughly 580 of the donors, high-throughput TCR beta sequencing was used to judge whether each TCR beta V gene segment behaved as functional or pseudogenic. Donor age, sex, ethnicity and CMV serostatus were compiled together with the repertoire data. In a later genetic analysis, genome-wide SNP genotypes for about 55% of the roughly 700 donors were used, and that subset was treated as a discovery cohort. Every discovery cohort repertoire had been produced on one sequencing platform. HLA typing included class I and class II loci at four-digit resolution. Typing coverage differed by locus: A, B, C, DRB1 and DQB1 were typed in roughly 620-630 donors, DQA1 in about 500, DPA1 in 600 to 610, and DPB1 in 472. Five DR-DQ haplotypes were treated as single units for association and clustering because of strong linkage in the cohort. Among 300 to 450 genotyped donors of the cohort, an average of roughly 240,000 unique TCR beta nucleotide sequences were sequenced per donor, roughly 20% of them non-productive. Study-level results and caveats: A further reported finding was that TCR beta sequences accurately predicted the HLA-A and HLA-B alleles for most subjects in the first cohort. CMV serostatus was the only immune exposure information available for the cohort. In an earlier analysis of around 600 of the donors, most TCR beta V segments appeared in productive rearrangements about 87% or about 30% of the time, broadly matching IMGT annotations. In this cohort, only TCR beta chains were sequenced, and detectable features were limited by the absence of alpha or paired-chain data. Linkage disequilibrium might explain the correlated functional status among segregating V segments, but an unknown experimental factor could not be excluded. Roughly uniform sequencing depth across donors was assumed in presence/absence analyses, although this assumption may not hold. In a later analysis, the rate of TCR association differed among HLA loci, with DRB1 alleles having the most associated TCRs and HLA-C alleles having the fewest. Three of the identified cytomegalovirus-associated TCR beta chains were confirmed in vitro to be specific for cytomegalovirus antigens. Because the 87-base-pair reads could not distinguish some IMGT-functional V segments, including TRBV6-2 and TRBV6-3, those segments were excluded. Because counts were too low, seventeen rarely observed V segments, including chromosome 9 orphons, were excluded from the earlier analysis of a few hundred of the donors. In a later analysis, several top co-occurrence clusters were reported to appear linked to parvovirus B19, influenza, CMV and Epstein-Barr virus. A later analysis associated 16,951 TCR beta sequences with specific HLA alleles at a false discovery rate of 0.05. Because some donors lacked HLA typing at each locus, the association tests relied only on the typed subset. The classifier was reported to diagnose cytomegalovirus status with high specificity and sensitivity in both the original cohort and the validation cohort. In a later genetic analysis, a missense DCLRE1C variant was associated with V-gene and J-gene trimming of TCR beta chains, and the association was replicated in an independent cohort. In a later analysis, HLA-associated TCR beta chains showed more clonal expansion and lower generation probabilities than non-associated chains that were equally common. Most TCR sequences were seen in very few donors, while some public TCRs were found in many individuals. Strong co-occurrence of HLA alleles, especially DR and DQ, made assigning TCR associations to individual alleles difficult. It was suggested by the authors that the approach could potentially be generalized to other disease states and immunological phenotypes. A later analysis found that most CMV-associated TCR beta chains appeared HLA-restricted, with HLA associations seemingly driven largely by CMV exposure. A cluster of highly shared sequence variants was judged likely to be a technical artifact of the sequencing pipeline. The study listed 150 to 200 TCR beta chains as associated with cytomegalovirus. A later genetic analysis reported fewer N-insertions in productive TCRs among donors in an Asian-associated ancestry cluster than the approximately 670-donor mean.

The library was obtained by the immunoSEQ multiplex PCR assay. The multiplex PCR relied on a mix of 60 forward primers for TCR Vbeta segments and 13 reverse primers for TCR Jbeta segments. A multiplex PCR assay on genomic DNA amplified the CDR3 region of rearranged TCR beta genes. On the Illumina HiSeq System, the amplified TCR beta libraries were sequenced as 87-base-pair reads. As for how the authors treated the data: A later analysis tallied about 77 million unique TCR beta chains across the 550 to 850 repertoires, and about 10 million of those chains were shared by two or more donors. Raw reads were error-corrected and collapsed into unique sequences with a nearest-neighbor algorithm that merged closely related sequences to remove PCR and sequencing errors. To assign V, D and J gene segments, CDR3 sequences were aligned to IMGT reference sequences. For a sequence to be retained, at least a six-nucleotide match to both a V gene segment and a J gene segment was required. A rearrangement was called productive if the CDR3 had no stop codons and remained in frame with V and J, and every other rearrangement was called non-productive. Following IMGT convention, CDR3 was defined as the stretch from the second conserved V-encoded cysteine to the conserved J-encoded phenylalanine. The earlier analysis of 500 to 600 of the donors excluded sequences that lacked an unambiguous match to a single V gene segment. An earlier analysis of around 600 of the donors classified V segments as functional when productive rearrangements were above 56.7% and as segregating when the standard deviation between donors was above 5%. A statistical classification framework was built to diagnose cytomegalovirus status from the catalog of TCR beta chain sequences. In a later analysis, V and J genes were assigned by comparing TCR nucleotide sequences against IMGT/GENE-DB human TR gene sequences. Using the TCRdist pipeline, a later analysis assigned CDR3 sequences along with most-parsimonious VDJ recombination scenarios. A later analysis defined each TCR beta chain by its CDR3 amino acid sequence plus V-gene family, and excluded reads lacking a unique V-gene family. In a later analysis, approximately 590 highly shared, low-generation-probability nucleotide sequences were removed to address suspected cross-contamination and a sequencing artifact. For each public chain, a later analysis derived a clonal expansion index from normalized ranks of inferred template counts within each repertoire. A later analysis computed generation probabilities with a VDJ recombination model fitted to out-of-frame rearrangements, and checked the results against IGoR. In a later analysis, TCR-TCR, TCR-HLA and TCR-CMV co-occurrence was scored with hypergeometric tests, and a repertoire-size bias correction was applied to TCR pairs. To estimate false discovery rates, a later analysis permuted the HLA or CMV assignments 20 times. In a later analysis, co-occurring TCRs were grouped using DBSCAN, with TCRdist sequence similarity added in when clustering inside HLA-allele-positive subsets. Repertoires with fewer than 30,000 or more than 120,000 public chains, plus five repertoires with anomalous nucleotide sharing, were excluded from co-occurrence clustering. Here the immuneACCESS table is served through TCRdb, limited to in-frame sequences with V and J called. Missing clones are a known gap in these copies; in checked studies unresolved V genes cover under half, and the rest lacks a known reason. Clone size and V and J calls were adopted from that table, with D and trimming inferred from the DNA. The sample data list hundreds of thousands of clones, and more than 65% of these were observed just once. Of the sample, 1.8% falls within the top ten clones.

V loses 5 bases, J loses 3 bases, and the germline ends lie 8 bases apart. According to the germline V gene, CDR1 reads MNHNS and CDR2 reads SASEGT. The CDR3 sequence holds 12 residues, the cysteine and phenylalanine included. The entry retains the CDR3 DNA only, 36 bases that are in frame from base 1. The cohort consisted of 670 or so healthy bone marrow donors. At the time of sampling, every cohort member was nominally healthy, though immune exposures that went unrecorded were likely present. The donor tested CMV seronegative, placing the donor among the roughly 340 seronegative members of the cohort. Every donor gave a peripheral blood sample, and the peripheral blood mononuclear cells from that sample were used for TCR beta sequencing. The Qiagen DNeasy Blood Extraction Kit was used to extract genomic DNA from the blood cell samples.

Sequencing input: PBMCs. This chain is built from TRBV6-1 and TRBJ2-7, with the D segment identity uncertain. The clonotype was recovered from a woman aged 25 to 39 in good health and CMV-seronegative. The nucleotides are TGTGCCAGCAGTCTAATCGGCTACGAGCAGTACTTC. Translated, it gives CASSLIGYEQYF.